A selection of T cell receptor beta chains follows, all from one sample in a study of blood T cell repertoires in COVID-19. Measured with immunoSEQ multiplex PCR; TCRdb has only the in-frame clones, and not every one. The table includes 350,000 to 400,000 clones, approximately 90% detected once. Sequencing used PBMCs or T cells enriched from blood (not recorded which). These receptors all come from a middle-aged woman who had been exposed to COVID-19. Each CDR3 is given with its conserved first and last residue. A D gene is named only where the DNA matches it firmly. Not every row has a clone size; where given, it reads once, few, many or a size class.

clone_size	d_call	j_call	v_call	cdr3_aa	cdr3_nt
NA	NA	TRBJ1-1	TRBV6-1	CASSERGFEAFF	TGTGCCAGCAGTGAACGAGGATTTGAAGCTTTCTTT
few	TRBD1	TRBJ1-2	TRBV2	CASVDPGGRSGYTF	TGTGCCAGCGTAGACCCAGGGGGGCGGAGTGGCTACACCTTC
NA	NA	TRBJ1-2	TRBV7-9	CASSPLTGNYGYTF	TGTGCCAGCAGCCCTCTGACAGGAAACTATGGCTACACCTTC
NA	TRBD1	TRBJ2-1	TRBV24-1	CATSDLAGTDYNEQFF	TGTGCCACCAGTGACTTGGCCGGGACAGACTACAATGAGCAGTTCTTC
few	NA	TRBJ2-1	TRBV7-9	CASSSQYGMRQFF	TGTGCCAGCAGCTCCCAATACGGGATGAGGCAGTTCTTC
once	TRBD1	TRBJ1-4	TRBV30	CAWSTTGKLFF	TGTGCCTGGAGTACGACAGGGAAACTGTTTTTT
NA	NA	TRBJ1-2	TRBV5-1	CASSLDSGAYGYTF	TGCGCCAGCAGCTTGGATTCAGGGGCCTATGGCTACACCTTC
NA	NA	TRBJ2-7	TRBV11-2	CASSTQGQTYEQYF	TGTGCCAGCAGCACCCAGGGACAAACCTACGAGCAGTACTTC
NA	NA	TRBJ1-5	TRBV19	CASSPRRTLSNQPQHF	TGTGCCAGTAGTCCACGACGGACTCTGAGCAATCAGCCCCAGCATTTT
once	NA	TRBJ1-3	TRBV4-3	CASSQDVAGVFGNTIYF	TGCGCCAGCAGCCAAGATGTTGCAGGGGTCTTTGGAAACACCATATATTTT
once	NA	TRBJ1-1	TRBV5-1	CASRGVTEAFF	TGCGCCAGCAGGGGAGTCACTGAAGCTTTCTTT
NA	NA	TRBJ1-2	TRBV3-1/TRBV3-2	CASSQGNGYTF	TGTGCCAGCAGCCAAGGTAATGGCTACACCTTC
NA	NA	TRBJ1-5	TRBV19	CASREGLHGNSNQPQHF	TGTGCCAGTAGGGAGGGCCTACACGGGAATAGCAATCAGCCCCAGCATTTT